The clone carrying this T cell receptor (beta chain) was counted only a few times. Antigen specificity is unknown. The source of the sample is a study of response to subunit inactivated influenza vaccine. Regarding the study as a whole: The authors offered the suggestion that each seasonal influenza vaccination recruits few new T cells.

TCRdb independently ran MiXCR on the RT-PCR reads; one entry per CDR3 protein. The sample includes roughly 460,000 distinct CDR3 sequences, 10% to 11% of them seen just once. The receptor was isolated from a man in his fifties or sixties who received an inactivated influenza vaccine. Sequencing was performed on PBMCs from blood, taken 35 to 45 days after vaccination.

The CDR3 sequence: CASSLFLDSTDTQYF. The CDR3 nucleotides are TGCGCCAGCAGCTTGTTTCTGGATAGCACAGATACGCAGTATTTT. The rearrangement joins TRBV5-1 to TRBJ2-3; D uncertain. The CDR3 extends over 15 amino acids. With 1 base removed from V and 0 bases from J, the gap between germline ends came to 9 bases. Germline lookup yields CDR1 SGHRS and CDR2 YFSETQ.